This T cell receptor beta chain was retrieved from a study of blood T cells in healthy people across ages. For the second PCR, which ran for about 7 to 12 cycles, a sample-barcoded 5' primer and a J-beta primer mix were used. TCRdb ran MiXCR on the 5' RACE reads and lists one entry per CDR3 protein. The data contain 1.8 million or so distinct CDR3 sequences, approximately 40% of them singletons. Trimming removed 1 base from V and 2 bases from J; junction bases left unmatched: 3. The V gene's germline CDR1 is SGHRS and CDR2 YFSETQ. The CDR3 covers 15 residues. The sample holds a few counts of this clonotype.

The V gene is TRBV5-1, the J gene TRBJ2-3; 8 nucleotides align to TRBD2. Specimen: blood. This sequence originates from a human donor in good health. The CDR3 bases are TGCGCCAGCAGCTTGAAAGCGGGGGACACAGATACGCAGTATTTT. This sequence encodes CASSLKAGDTDTQYF.